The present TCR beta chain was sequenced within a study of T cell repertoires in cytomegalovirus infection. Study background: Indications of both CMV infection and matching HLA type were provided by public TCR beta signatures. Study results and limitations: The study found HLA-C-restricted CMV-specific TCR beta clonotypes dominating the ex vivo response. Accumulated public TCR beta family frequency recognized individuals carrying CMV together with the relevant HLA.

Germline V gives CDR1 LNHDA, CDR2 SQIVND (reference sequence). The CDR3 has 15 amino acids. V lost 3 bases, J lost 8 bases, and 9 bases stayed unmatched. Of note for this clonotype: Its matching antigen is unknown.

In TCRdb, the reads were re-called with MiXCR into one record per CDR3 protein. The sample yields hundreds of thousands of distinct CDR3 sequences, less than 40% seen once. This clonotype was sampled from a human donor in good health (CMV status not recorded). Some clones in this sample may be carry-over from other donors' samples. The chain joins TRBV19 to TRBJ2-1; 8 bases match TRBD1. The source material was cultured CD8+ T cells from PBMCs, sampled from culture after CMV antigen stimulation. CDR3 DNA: TGTGCCAGTAGTATCAGGGGGCGCGGGGCGGATGAGCAGTTCTTC. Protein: CASSIRGRGADEQFF.